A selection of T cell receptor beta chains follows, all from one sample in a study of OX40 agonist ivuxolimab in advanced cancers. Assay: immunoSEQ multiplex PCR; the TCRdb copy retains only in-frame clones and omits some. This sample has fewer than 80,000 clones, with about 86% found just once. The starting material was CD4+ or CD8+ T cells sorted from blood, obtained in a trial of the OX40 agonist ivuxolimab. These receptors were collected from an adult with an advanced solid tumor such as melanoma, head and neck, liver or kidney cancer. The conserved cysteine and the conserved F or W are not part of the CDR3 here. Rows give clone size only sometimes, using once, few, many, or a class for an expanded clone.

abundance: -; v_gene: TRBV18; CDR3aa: ASSPGGAGEYEQY
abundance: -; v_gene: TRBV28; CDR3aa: ASTSVAGGIHEQY
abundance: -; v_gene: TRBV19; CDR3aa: ASNMLRGRGATGELF
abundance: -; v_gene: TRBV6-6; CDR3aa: ASTPEAGIWRQPQH
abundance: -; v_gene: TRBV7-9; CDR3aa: ASSAGTSGRNEQF
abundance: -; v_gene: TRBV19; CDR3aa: ASSSRLVGDTQY
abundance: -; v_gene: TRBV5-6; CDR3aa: ASSEQETQY
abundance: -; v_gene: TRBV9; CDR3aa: ASSVGGAGNTIY
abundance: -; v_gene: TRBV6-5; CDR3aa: ASSYSEGTGELF
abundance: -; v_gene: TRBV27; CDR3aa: ASSPVYSGDTEAF
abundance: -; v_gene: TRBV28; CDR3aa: ASSLRGGPGQPQH
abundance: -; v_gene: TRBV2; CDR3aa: ASGQSGSRGYT
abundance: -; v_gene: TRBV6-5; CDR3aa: ASSYPVDGLYEQY
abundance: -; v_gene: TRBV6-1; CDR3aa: ASSAGRDTQY
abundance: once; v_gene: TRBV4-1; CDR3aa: ASSQVSIAGGQNTQY
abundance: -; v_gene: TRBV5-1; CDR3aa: ASSFSPDYEQY
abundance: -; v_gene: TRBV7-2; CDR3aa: ASSLGSGSNQPQH
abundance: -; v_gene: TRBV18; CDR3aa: ASSPRSLGNEQF
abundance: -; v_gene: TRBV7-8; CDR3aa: ASILPPGSNTGELF
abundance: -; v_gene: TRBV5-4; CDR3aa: ASSLGGDLQETQY
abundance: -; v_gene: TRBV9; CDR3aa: ASSVGSGVYYEQY
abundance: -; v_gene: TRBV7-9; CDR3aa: ASSKQSRNTEAF
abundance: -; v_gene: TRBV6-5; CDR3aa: ASSYRTGTNEKLF
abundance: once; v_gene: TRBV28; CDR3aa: ASSSSAAGGRGLGYT
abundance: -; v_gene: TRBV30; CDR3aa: AWSTRSGSGQPQH
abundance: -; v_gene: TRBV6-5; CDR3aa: ASSQPGQGDEQY
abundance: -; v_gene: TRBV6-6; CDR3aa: ASSGNSVRETQY
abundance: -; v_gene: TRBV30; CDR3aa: AWGEEGGWNEKLF
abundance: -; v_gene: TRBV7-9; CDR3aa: ASSPRAGPPLEQY
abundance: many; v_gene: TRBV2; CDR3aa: ASSGRASISYGYT
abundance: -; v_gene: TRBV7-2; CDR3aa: ASSPGQNTEAF
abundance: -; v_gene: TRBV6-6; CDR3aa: ASSSERGESEQY
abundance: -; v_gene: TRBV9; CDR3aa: ASSVAARLAGDSGANVLT
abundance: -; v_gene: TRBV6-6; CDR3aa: ASSPRRDVYSPLH
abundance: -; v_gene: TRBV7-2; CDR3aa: ASSHSGQREKLF
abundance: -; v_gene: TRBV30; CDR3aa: AWRQPVSYEQY
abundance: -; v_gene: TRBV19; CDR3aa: ASKGEPGTGGNQPQH
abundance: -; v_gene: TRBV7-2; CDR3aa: ASSLDSGNYNEQF
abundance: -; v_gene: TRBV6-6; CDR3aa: ASRPVGRGEQY
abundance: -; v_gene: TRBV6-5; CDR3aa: ASSYNYEQY
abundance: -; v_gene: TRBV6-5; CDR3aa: ASSYRAGVFYEQY
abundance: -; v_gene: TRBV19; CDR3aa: ASRGQGYNSPLH